A selection of T cell receptor beta chains follows, all from one sample in a study of control samples from healthy donors and cancer patients. Method: immunoSEQ multiplex PCR; TCRdb's copy keeps in-frame clones and lacks some. The repertoire consists of approximately 86,000 clones, with 85% to 95% occurring once and the leading ten covering roughly 1.5%. Sequencing was done on a sample of blood. The receptors originated from a young woman in good health. The CDR3 runs from the conserved cysteine through the conserved F or W. Each record gives: V gene, J gene, D gene, clone size, CDR3 protein, CDR3 DNA. The D gene is left open where the match is weak. Part of the rows lack a size; the others show once, few, many or a class for expanded clones.

V gene: TRBV30; J gene: TRBJ1-2; D gene: NA; clone size: NA; CDR3 protein: CAWRGDKDSRLYGYTF; CDR3 DNA: TGTGCCTGGAGAGGAGACAAGGACAGCCGCCTTTATGGCTACACCTTC
V gene: TRBV7-8; J gene: TRBJ1-3; D gene: TRBD1; clone size: NA; CDR3 protein: CASSVGTGFGNTIYF; CDR3 DNA: TGTGCCAGCAGCGTAGGGACAGGGTTTGGAAACACCATATATTTT
V gene: TRBV6-5; J gene: TRBJ2-4; D gene: TRBD1; clone size: NA; CDR3 protein: CASSYSARGPHIQYF; CDR3 DNA: TGTGCCAGCAGTTACTCTGCCAGGGGGCCGCACATTCAGTACTTC
V gene: TRBV6-6; J gene: TRBJ1-1; D gene: NA; clone size: NA; CDR3 protein: CASREPGATEAFF; CDR3 DNA: TGTGCCAGCAGGGAGCCTGGCGCGACTGAAGCTTTCTTT
V gene: TRBV9; J gene: TRBJ2-1; D gene: TRBD2; clone size: NA; CDR3 protein: CASSVASGVYNEQFF; CDR3 DNA: TGTGCCAGCAGCGTAGCAAGCGGGGTTTACAATGAGCAGTTCTTC
V gene: TRBV29-1; J gene: TRBJ1-1; D gene: NA; clone size: NA; CDR3 protein: CSVRWGGTEAFF; CDR3 DNA: TGCAGCGTAAGATGGGGAGGCACTGAAGCTTTCTTT
V gene: TRBV4-2; J gene: TRBJ2-5; D gene: TRBD2; clone size: once; CDR3 protein: CASSPSRRGVRETQYF; CDR3 DNA: TGTGCCAGCAGCCCGAGTCGACGGGGGGTGCGAGAGACCCAGTACTTC
V gene: TRBV6-6; J gene: TRBJ1-2; D gene: NA; clone size: NA; CDR3 protein: CASSPVPYSGFDYGYTF; CDR3 DNA: TGTGCCAGCAGTCCCGTCCCCTACTCGGGGTTTGACTATGGCTACACCTTC
V gene: TRBV6-2/TRBV6-3; J gene: TRBJ1-2; D gene: TRBD1; clone size: NA; CDR3 protein: CASSRNHGQGGGYTF; CDR3 DNA: TGTGCCAGCAGCCGCAACCACGGACAGGGGGGCGGCTACACCTTC
V gene: TRBV2; J gene: TRBJ1-6; D gene: TRBD1; clone size: few; CDR3 protein: CASSGTGGRTNSPLHF; CDR3 DNA: TGTGCCAGCAGCGGGACAGGTGGACGGACTAATTCACCCCTCCACTTT
V gene: TRBV15; J gene: TRBJ1-2; D gene: NA; clone size: NA; CDR3 protein: CATRDSPNYGYTF; CDR3 DNA: TGTGCCACCAGGGACAGCCCTAACTATGGCTACACCTTC
V gene: TRBV20-1; J gene: TRBJ2-3; D gene: NA; clone size: NA; CDR3 protein: CSARLRDTQYF; CDR3 DNA: TGCAGTGCTAGACTCCGGGATACGCAGTATTTT
V gene: TRBV24-1; J gene: TRBJ1-1; D gene: NA; clone size: NA; CDR3 protein: CATSDWKNTEAFF; CDR3 DNA: TGTGCCACCAGTGATTGGAAGAACACTGAAGCTTTCTTT
V gene: TRBV6-1; J gene: TRBJ1-1; D gene: NA; clone size: NA; CDR3 protein: CASSDRIVQAFF; CDR3 DNA: TGTGCCAGCAGTGATCGGATCGTGCAAGCTTTCTTT
V gene: TRBV2; J gene: TRBJ1-1; D gene: TRBD1; clone size: NA; CDR3 protein: CATKKGQEDYVPEAFF; CDR3 DNA: TGTGCCACGAAAAAGGGACAGGAGGATTACGTGCCTGAAGCTTTCTTT
V gene: TRBV6-2/TRBV6-3; J gene: TRBJ1-4; D gene: NA; clone size: NA; CDR3 protein: CASSSRDLTNEKLFF; CDR3 DNA: TGTGCCAGCAGTTCCCGGGACCTTACTAATGAAAAACTGTTTTTT
V gene: TRBV9; J gene: TRBJ2-1; D gene: TRBD2; clone size: NA; CDR3 protein: CASSLGAGAYNEQFF; CDR3 DNA: TGTGCCAGCAGCTTAGGAGCGGGAGCCTACAATGAGCAGTTCTTC
V gene: TRBV6-1; J gene: TRBJ2-1; D gene: TRBD2; clone size: NA; CDR3 protein: CASSELGVLGLAGDSSYNEQFF; CDR3 DNA: TGTGCCAGCAGTGAACTGGGGGTACTGGGACTAGCGGGGGACAGCTCCTACAATGAGCAGTTCTTC
V gene: TRBV5-1; J gene: TRBJ1-6; D gene: NA; clone size: NA; CDR3 protein: CASSFDTGTYNSPLHF; CDR3 DNA: TGCGCCAGCAGCTTTGATACCGGGACCTATAATTCACCCCTCCACTTT
V gene: TRBV11-3; J gene: TRBJ2-5; D gene: NA; clone size: NA; CDR3 protein: CASSPSEQGMGFQETQYF; CDR3 DNA: TGTGCCAGCAGCCCATCTGAGCAGGGCATGGGCTTCCAAGAGACCCAGTACTTC
V gene: TRBV7-6; J gene: TRBJ2-7; D gene: TRBD1; clone size: NA; CDR3 protein: CASSLGTGIPYEQYF; CDR3 DNA: TGTGCCAGCAGCTTAGGGACAGGGATCCCCTACGAGCAGTACTTC
V gene: TRBV7-9; J gene: TRBJ1-2; D gene: NA; clone size: NA; CDR3 protein: CASSGQTANYGYTF; CDR3 DNA: TGTGCCAGCAGCGGACAGACCGCTAACTATGGCTACACCTTC
V gene: TRBV5-8; J gene: TRBJ2-3; D gene: NA; clone size: once; CDR3 protein: CASSLSWGKRTDTQYF; CDR3 DNA: TGTGCCAGCAGCTTATCCTGGGGGAAGCGGACAGATACGCAGTATTTT
V gene: TRBV6-5; J gene: TRBJ1-1; D gene: NA; clone size: NA; CDR3 protein: CSTIVGWRNTEAFF; CDR3 DNA: TGTTCAACGATAGTTGGGTGGAGGAACACTGAAGCTTTCTTT
V gene: TRBV9; J gene: TRBJ1-6; D gene: NA; clone size: NA; CDR3 protein: CASSPREGRNSPLHF; CDR3 DNA: TGTGCCAGCAGCCCCCGAGAGGGGCGGAATTCACCCCTCCACTTT
V gene: TRBV5-4; J gene: TRBJ1-3; D gene: TRBD1; clone size: NA; CDR3 protein: CASSLKGQGVTGNTIYF; CDR3 DNA: TGTGCCAGCAGCTTAAAGGGACAGGGGGTAACAGGAAACACCATATATTTT
V gene: TRBV7-3; J gene: TRBJ2-2; D gene: TRBD1; clone size: NA; CDR3 protein: CASSSTGVLSTGELFF; CDR3 DNA: TGTGCCAGCAGCTCCACAGGGGTGTTGAGCACCGGGGAGCTGTTTTTT
V gene: TRBV7-9; J gene: TRBJ1-4; D gene: NA; clone size: once; CDR3 protein: CASSPRQLNEKLFF; CDR3 DNA: TGTGCCAGCAGCCCAAGACAGCTTAATGAAAAACTGTTTTTT
V gene: TRBV4-1; J gene: TRBJ1-2; D gene: NA; clone size: NA; CDR3 protein: CASSQEDGIRGYTF; CDR3 DNA: TGCGCCAGCAGCCAAGAGGACGGGATACGGGGCTACACCTTC
V gene: TRBV2; J gene: TRBJ1-2; D gene: TRBD1; clone size: NA; CDR3 protein: CAKQLRDRNYGYTF; CDR3 DNA: TGTGCCAAACAGTTGCGGGACAGGAACTATGGCTACACCTTC
V gene: TRBV5-6; J gene: TRBJ1-1; D gene: NA; clone size: NA; CDR3 protein: CASSLGWEAFF; CDR3 DNA: TGTGCCAGCAGCTTAGGGTGGGAAGCTTTCTTT
V gene: TRBV6-5; J gene: TRBJ1-5; D gene: TRBD1; clone size: NA; CDR3 protein: CASSSLDRGRPQHF; CDR3 DNA: TGTGCCAGCAGTTCCCTGGACAGGGGAAGACCCCAGCATTTT
V gene: TRBV2; J gene: TRBJ2-1; D gene: TRBD2; clone size: NA; CDR3 protein: CASSASAGGFYNEQFF; CDR3 DNA: TGTGCCAGCAGTGCATCGGCGGGGGGGTTCTACAATGAGCAGTTCTTC
V gene: TRBV2; J gene: TRBJ2-7; D gene: TRBD1; clone size: NA; CDR3 protein: CASSRGPYEQYF; CDR3 DNA: TGTGCCAGCAGCAGGGGGCCCTACGAGCAGTACTTC
V gene: TRBV7-9; J gene: TRBJ1-1; D gene: TRBD1; clone size: once; CDR3 protein: CASSLRTGRLPEAFF; CDR3 DNA: TGTGCCAGCAGCCTCAGGACAGGAAGGCTTCCTGAAGCTTTCTTT
V gene: TRBV7-9; J gene: TRBJ2-2; D gene: NA; clone size: NA; CDR3 protein: CASSLAGGGELFF; CDR3 DNA: TGTGCCAGCAGCTTAGCCGGGGGCGGGGAGCTGTTTTTT
V gene: TRBV11-2; J gene: TRBJ2-7; D gene: NA; clone size: NA; CDR3 protein: CASSTSREQYF; CDR3 DNA: TGTGCCAGCAGCACCTCTCGGGAGCAGTACTTC
V gene: TRBV19; J gene: TRBJ1-5; D gene: NA; clone size: NA; CDR3 protein: CASSITREQPQHF; CDR3 DNA: TGTGCCAGTAGTATTACCAGGGAACAGCCCCAGCATTTT
V gene: TRBV6-5; J gene: TRBJ2-3; D gene: NA; clone size: once; CDR3 protein: CASSEGVGGTDTQYF; CDR3 DNA: TGTGCCAGCAGCGAGGGGGTAGGGGGCACAGATACGCAGTATTTT
V gene: TRBV5-1; J gene: TRBJ1-4; D gene: NA; clone size: NA; CDR3 protein: CASSLADGFPEKLFF; CDR3 DNA: TGCGCCAGCAGCTTGGCAGACGGATTTCCAGAAAAACTGTTTTTT
V gene: TRBV5-1; J gene: TRBJ1-5; D gene: TRBD1; clone size: NA; CDR3 protein: CASSPGQTNQPQHF; CDR3 DNA: TGCGCCAGCAGCCCGGGACAGACGAATCAGCCCCAGCATTTT
V gene: TRBV5-5; J gene: TRBJ2-2; D gene: NA; clone size: NA; CDR3 protein: CASSVTGELFF; CDR3 DNA: TGTGCCAGCAGCGTCACCGGGGAGCTGTTTTTT
V gene: TRBV19; J gene: TRBJ2-2; D gene: NA; clone size: NA; CDR3 protein: CASSRGTGELFF; CDR3 DNA: TGTGCCAGTAGTAGGGGGACCGGGGAGCTGTTTTTT
V gene: TRBV2; J gene: TRBJ2-7; D gene: TRBD1; clone size: NA; CDR3 protein: CASSGQGVWYEQYF; CDR3 DNA: TGTGCCAGCAGTGGCCAGGGGGTTTGGTACGAGCAGTACTTC
V gene: TRBV11-3; J gene: TRBJ2-7; D gene: NA; clone size: NA; CDR3 protein: CASSVTVSYEQYF; CDR3 DNA: TGTGCCAGCAGCGTGACAGTCTCCTACGAGCAGTACTTC
V gene: TRBV4-2; J gene: TRBJ1-6; D gene: TRBD1; clone size: NA; CDR3 protein: CASSRSTLLQGGNSPLHF; CDR3 DNA: TGTGCCAGCAGCAGATCGACGCTACTCCAGGGGGGGAATTCACCCCTCCACTTT
V gene: TRBV20-1; J gene: TRBJ2-1; D gene: NA; clone size: NA; CDR3 protein: CSAWWYEQFF; CDR3 DNA: TGCAGTGCTTGGTGGTATGAGCAGTTCTTC
V gene: TRBV2; J gene: TRBJ1-5; D gene: NA; clone size: NA; CDR3 protein: CASRAGTTSNQPQHF; CDR3 DNA: TGTGCCAGCAGAGCCGGGACAACTAGCAATCAGCCCCAGCATTTT
V gene: TRBV3-1/TRBV3-2; J gene: TRBJ1-5; D gene: TRBD1; clone size: NA; CDR3 protein: CASSQENLRTGGRQPQHF; CDR3 DNA: TGTGCCAGCAGCCAAGAAAATCTGAGGACAGGGGGCAGGCAGCCCCAGCATTTT
V gene: TRBV6-5; J gene: TRBJ2-2; D gene: TRBD1; clone size: NA; CDR3 protein: CASSTGTVNTGELFF; CDR3 DNA: TGTGCCAGCAGTACCGGGACAGTGAACACCGGGGAGCTGTTTTTT
V gene: TRBV5-6; J gene: TRBJ1-2; D gene: NA; clone size: NA; CDR3 protein: CASSLAVGGNYGYTF; CDR3 DNA: TGTGCCAGCAGCTTGGCGGTGGGGGGGAACTATGGCTACACCTTC
V gene: TRBV5-4; J gene: TRBJ2-7; D gene: TRBD2; clone size: NA; CDR3 protein: CASSPQGTSGREQYF; CDR3 DNA: TGTGCCAGCAGCCCCCAGGGGACTAGCGGGAGAGAGCAGTACTTC
V gene: TRBV27; J gene: TRBJ1-2; D gene: NA; clone size: NA; CDR3 protein: CASSPQQGYGYTF; CDR3 DNA: TGTGCCAGCAGTCCCCAACAGGGTTATGGTTACACCTTC
V gene: TRBV18; J gene: TRBJ2-3; D gene: NA; clone size: once; CDR3 protein: CASSPGSSDTQYF; CDR3 DNA: TGTGCCAGCTCACCAGGGAGTTCAGATACGCAGTATTTT
V gene: TRBV18; J gene: TRBJ2-5; D gene: NA; clone size: NA; CDR3 protein: CASSPPQTLGETQYF; CDR3 DNA: TGTGCCAGCTCACCACCGCAGACTCTGGGGGAGACCCAGTACTTC
V gene: TRBV7-3; J gene: TRBJ2-1; D gene: NA; clone size: NA; CDR3 protein: CASSLYFGATNEQFF; CDR3 DNA: TGTGCCAGCAGCTTATATTTTGGGGCTACGAATGAGCAGTTCTTC
V gene: TRBV5-1; J gene: TRBJ1-2; D gene: NA; clone size: NA; CDR3 protein: CASSLGGRNNGYTF; CDR3 DNA: TGCGCCAGCAGCTTGGGGGGGAGAAATAATGGCTACACCTTC
V gene: TRBV20-1; J gene: TRBJ1-1; D gene: NA; clone size: NA; CDR3 protein: CSAERTDEAFF; CDR3 DNA: TGCAGTGCTGAAAGGACAGATGAAGCTTTCTTT